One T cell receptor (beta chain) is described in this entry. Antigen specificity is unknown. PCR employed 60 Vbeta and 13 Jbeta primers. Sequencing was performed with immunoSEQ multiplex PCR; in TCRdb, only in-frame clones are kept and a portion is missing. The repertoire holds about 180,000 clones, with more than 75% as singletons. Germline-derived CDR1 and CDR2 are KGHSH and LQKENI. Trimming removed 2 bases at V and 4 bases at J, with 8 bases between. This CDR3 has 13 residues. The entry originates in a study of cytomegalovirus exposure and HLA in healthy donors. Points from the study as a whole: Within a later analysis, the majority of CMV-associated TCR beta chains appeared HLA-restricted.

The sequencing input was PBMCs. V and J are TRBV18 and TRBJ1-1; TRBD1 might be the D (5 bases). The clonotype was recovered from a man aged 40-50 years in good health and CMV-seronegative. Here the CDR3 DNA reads TGTGCCAGCTCACCAGCAGGGCCCACTGAAGCTTTCTTT. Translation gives CASSPAGPTEAFF.